The present TCR beta chain was sequenced within a study of vaccination and CD4 T cells after COVID-19. As for the study in general: Once diagnosed, patients had post-COVID samples drawn a median approximately 100 days later (range 35 to 161).

The Oncomine TCR Beta short-read assay generated sequence data from the DNA of cultured CD4+ T cells. TCRdb called the PCR reads again in MiXCR, with one record for every CDR3 protein. In the table there are some 4,000 distinct CDR3 sequences, more than 20% of which are singletons. The CDR3 is 13 amino acids. V lost 5 bases, J lost 7 bases, and 15 bases lay in between. This clonotype is medium-sized (0.01 to 0.1%) by share. What it binds is unknown. Treatment described: approximately nine-day PBMC culture with coronavirus spike peptide pools or control peptides (ViraFEST assay). March to December 2020 was the span of positive PCR dates, which predated US Alpha, Beta and Delta variants. Negative selection yielded CD4+ T cells from day-10 cultures.

The rearrangement links TRBV12-3 or TRBV12-4 to TRBJ2-7; TRBD2 might be the D (5 bases). This clonotype was sampled from a human donor who had recovered from COVID-19. The sequencing sample was made of CD4+ T cells from blood, cultured in vitro. The CDR3 DNA follows: TGTGCCAGCAGTGAGAGGGATGGTGGGGAGCAGTACTTC. As protein: CASSERDGGEQYF.